These T cell receptor beta chains were read from a single sample in a study of T cells in Graves' hyperthyroidism and ophthalmopathy. From the multiplex PCR reads, TCRdb called clonotypes with MiXCR, one entry per CDR3 protein. Of some 740,000 distinct CDR3 sequences listed, around 13% are singletons. Input material: blood. Receptors were obtained from a woman between 18 and 29 years old with Graves' hyperthyroidism. The conserved cysteine and the conserved F or W are not part of the CDR3 here. Fields, in order: D gene, V gene, J gene, CDR3 protein. D genes are given only for firm matches.

d_call: .
v_call: TRBV5-1
j_call: TRBJ1-5
cdr3_aa: ASSLEGVSNQPQH

d_call: .
v_call: TRBV7-8
j_call: TRBJ2-2
cdr3_aa: ASSPIGDGELF

d_call: TRBD2
v_call: TRBV5-4
j_call: TRBJ2-2
cdr3_aa: ASSFLTSGSPPRTGELF

d_call: TRBD1
v_call: TRBV3-1
j_call: TRBJ2-1
cdr3_aa: ASRRDREQF

d_call: .
v_call: TRBV12-3/TRBV12-4
j_call: TRBJ2-3
cdr3_aa: ASRTTAAATQY

d_call: TRBD1
v_call: TRBV4-3
j_call: TRBJ2-1
cdr3_aa: ASSQGSTGDEQF

d_call: .
v_call: TRBV20-1
j_call: TRBJ2-4
cdr3_aa: SAGPRVANSLAKNIQY

d_call: TRBD2
v_call: TRBV5-5
j_call: TRBJ2-3
cdr3_aa: ASSPPALAAFTDTQY

d_call: .
v_call: TRBV20-1
j_call: TRBJ2-7
cdr3_aa: SGVEGLSEQY

d_call: TRBD2
v_call: TRBV24-1
j_call: TRBJ2-1
cdr3_aa: ATSDYASGSHNEQF

d_call: TRBD1
v_call: TRBV12-3/TRBV12-4
j_call: TRBJ2-1
cdr3_aa: ASSFLGQGDNEQF

d_call: TRBD2
v_call: TRBV12-3/TRBV12-4
j_call: TRBJ2-1
cdr3_aa: ASSWGGTHAYSEQF

d_call: TRBD2
v_call: TRBV6-2/TRBV6-3
j_call: TRBJ2-7
cdr3_aa: ASSYQREVVEQY

d_call: .
v_call: TRBV29-1
j_call: TRBJ2-3
cdr3_aa: SVDLGQTTDTQY

d_call: .
v_call: TRBV11-3
j_call: TRBJ2-2
cdr3_aa: ASSLGRHAGELF

d_call: TRBD2
v_call: TRBV12-3/TRBV12-4
j_call: TRBJ2-7
cdr3_aa: ASSLGGRALHEQY

d_call: .
v_call: TRBV6-1
j_call: TRBJ2-3
cdr3_aa: ASRNQGDTQY

d_call: TRBD1
v_call: TRBV5-1
j_call: TRBJ2-7
cdr3_aa: ASSVTGVSYEQY

d_call: TRBD2
v_call: TRBV3-1
j_call: TRBJ2-7
cdr3_aa: ASSQGKGTSGRREQY

d_call: TRBD2
v_call: TRBV29-1
j_call: TRBJ2-3
cdr3_aa: SARRTSGIYFTDTQY

d_call: .
v_call: TRBV5-1
j_call: TRBJ2-2
cdr3_aa: ASSLYAQNTGELF

d_call: .
v_call: TRBV27
j_call: TRBJ2-7
cdr3_aa: ASRRGLGQGKVYEQY

d_call: .
v_call: TRBV19
j_call: TRBJ2-2
cdr3_aa: ASSLRGYGELF

d_call: .
v_call: TRBV3-1
j_call: TRBJ2-7
cdr3_aa: ASSHPHETGTYEQY

d_call: .
v_call: TRBV12-3/TRBV12-4
j_call: TRBJ1-5
cdr3_aa: ASSLGWGNQPQH

d_call: TRBD2
v_call: TRBV20-1
j_call: TRBJ2-1
cdr3_aa: SARAQAGLLSYNEQF

d_call: .
v_call: TRBV7-9
j_call: TRBJ2-5
cdr3_aa: ASSLYHGLGTQY

d_call: TRBD2
v_call: TRBV6-5
j_call: TRBJ2-7
cdr3_aa: ASSYRLAGADSNYEQY

d_call: TRBD2
v_call: TRBV5-6
j_call: TRBJ2-3
cdr3_aa: ASSLAAGLAATDTQY

d_call: .
v_call: TRBV29-1
j_call: TRBJ2-1
cdr3_aa: SVRANRDPRSGQF

d_call: .
v_call: TRBV19
j_call: TRBJ1-1
cdr3_aa: ASRPRHGGMQNTEAF

d_call: .
v_call: TRBV4-3
j_call: TRBJ1-1
cdr3_aa: ASSRRVEGGTEAF

d_call: .
v_call: TRBV27
j_call: TRBJ1-5
cdr3_aa: ASSSLRAGWNQPQH

d_call: .
v_call: TRBV7-2
j_call: TRBJ2-7
cdr3_aa: ASSLRGAGAYEQY

d_call: .
v_call: TRBV28
j_call: TRBJ2-1
cdr3_aa: ASSPFNEQF

d_call: TRBD2
v_call: TRBV7-9
j_call: TRBJ2-1
cdr3_aa: ASTLRSRTSGGSYNEQF

d_call: .
v_call: TRBV7-3
j_call: TRBJ1-2
cdr3_aa: ASSFGPGTPYGYT

d_call: TRBD1
v_call: TRBV29-1
j_call: TRBJ2-5
cdr3_aa: SVEGDRVEETQY

d_call: .
v_call: TRBV11-2
j_call: TRBJ2-7
cdr3_aa: ASSLLSPRLSYEQY

d_call: TRBD2
v_call: TRBV6-2/TRBV6-3
j_call: TRBJ2-7
cdr3_aa: ASSYSRLTSGSGEQY

d_call: TRBD2
v_call: TRBV7-3
j_call: TRBJ2-7
cdr3_aa: ASSRGLAGSGYEQY

d_call: .
v_call: TRBV19
j_call: TRBJ2-1
cdr3_aa: ASSMAPLASYNEQF

d_call: TRBD2
v_call: TRBV6-2/TRBV6-3
j_call: TRBJ2-1
cdr3_aa: ASSYGRTSGAYNEQF

d_call: TRBD1
v_call: TRBV19
j_call: TRBJ2-2
cdr3_aa: ASSWTGGRTGELF

d_call: TRBD2
v_call: TRBV5-6
j_call: TRBJ2-7
cdr3_aa: ASSFSRNGLAGEQRYEQY

d_call: TRBD1
v_call: TRBV3-1
j_call: TRBJ2-7
cdr3_aa: ASSQERAGGSYEQY

d_call: TRBD1
v_call: TRBV10-2
j_call: TRBJ2-7
cdr3_aa: ASSGGTGAREQY

d_call: TRBD2
v_call: TRBV4-2
j_call: TRBJ2-2
cdr3_aa: ASSQDIGRWTRVKVELF